The 20 T cell receptor beta chains below come from one sample, sequenced in a study of T cells in Graves' hyperthyroidism and ophthalmopathy. TCR beta CDR3 sequences were amplified from RNA transcripts. Researchers ran a first-round RT-PCR on the TCR CDR3 using the HTBI primer set. TCRdb re-called the multiplex PCR reads with MiXCR, one entry per CDR3 protein. The data contain approximately 590,000 distinct CDR3 sequences, about a sixth of them singletons. Sequencing was done on a sample of blood. These receptor sequences come from a woman aged 25 to 45 with Graves' hyperthyroidism.

There are many counts of this clonotype. The chain combines TRBV12-3 or TRBV12-4 with TRBJ2-3; no definite D call. The CDR3 sequence is 13 residues long. Trimming removed 3 bases at V and 3 bases at J, with 7 bases between. Here the CDR3 DNA reads TGTGCCAGCAGTTTCTTCCGAACAGATACGCAGTATTTT. This translates into CASSFFRTDTQYF.

This clonotype has ten or more counts. The chain combines TRBV27 with TRBJ1-1, with 10 bases lining up with TRBD1. Germline V gene lookup returns CDR1 MNHEY and CDR2 SMNVEV (reference sequence). The CDR3 consists of 13 residues. V lost 7 bases to trimming and J lost 6 bases; unmatched junction nucleotides: 5. The CDR3 region is CASTHGQGAEAFF. The CDR3 DNA is TGTGCCAGCACCCATGGACAGGGGGCTGAAGCTTTCTTT.

This clonotype showed up many times. The chain is built from TRBV28 and TRBJ1-2; possibly TRBD1 for D (5 bases). Trimming shortened V by 6 bases and J by 8 bases, and 22 bases separated the two germline ends. In germline, CDR1 is MDHEN, CDR2 SYDVKM. CDR3 length equals 15 residues. The CDR3 sequence is CASSPSRTSLRGYTF. The CDR3 DNA reads as TGTGCCAGCAGCCCTAGCAGGACATCCTTAAGGGGCTACACCTTC.

The V gene is TRBV27, the J gene TRBJ2-7; D might be TRBD2 (5 bases). Per the germline V gene, CDR1 is MNHEY and CDR2 is SMNVEV (reference sequence). This CDR3 is built from 15 residues. V lost 5 bases, J lost 4 bases, and 18 bases lay in between. The CDR3 DNA reads as TGTGCCAGCAGTCCCCGGGGTAGCTTCGGTTACGAGCAGTACTTC. This gives the protein CASSPRGSFGYEQYF.

This clonotype was counted ten times or more. The V call is TRBV7-9, the J call TRBJ2-7, with D hard to call. Per the germline V gene, CDR1 is SEHNR and CDR2 is FQNEAQ (reference sequence). There are 13 residues in the CDR3. Deletions cut 5 bases from V and 3 bases from J, with 11 bases between. CDR3 loop: CASSPLGDYEQYF. The CDR3 bases are TGTGCCAGCAGCCCCCTAGGAGACTACGAGCAGTACTTC.

This clonotype was detected ten times or more. In DNA, the CDR3 is TGTGCCAGCTCACCACTCCACAGACAGGGCCAAGAGACCCAGTACTTC. Its translation is CASSPLHRQGQETQYF. V and J are TRBV18 and TRBJ2-5, with TRBD1 identical over 7 bases. CDR3 length: 16 amino acids. J lost 1 base, V lost 1 base, and 6 bases had no gene match. The germline V gene encodes CDR1 KGHSH and CDR2 LQKENI.

This clonotype was picked up a small number of times. The chain joins TRBV15 to TRBJ1-2; 8 bases match TRBD1. Germline V gene sequence: CDR1 LNHNV, CDR2 YYDKDF (reference sequence). The CDR3 spans 14 residues. J lost 8 bases, V lost 6 bases, and 11 bases had no gene match. The CDR3 DNA reads as TGTGCCACCAGTACGGGACAGGACCCCAGGGGCTACACCTTC. It encodes CATSTGQDPRGYTF.

The chain recombines TRBV5-1 with TRBJ2-1; 7 bases match TRBD2. The length of the CDR3 is 13 residues. V lost 2 bases and J lost 5; bases outside the gene matches: 1. Germline CDR1 is SGHRS and CDR2 is YFSETQ. CDR3 protein: CASSFGLDNEQFF. DNA of the CDR3: TGCGCCAGCAGCTTCGGACTAGACAATGAGCAGTTCTTC.

This clonotype was counted at least ten times. The rearrangement uses TRBV6-1 and TRBJ2-7, with a tentative D call TRBD2 (5 bases). The germline V and J ends were trimmed by 5 bases and 7 bases, with 18 bases remaining between them. Germline loops: CDR1 MNHNS, CDR2 SASEGT. The CDR3 loop spans 14 amino acids. DNA for the CDR3: TGTGCCAGCAGTCGAACCGGAGGTCCGAAAGAGCAGTACTTC. This codes for CASSRTGGPKEQYF.

Here the CDR3 reads CASSPSDTGELFF. In DNA form, the CDR3 reads TGTGCCAGCTCACCCTCAGACACCGGGGAGCTGTTTTTT. The V call is TRBV18, the J call TRBJ2-2; no clear D. Germline-derived CDR1 and CDR2 are KGHSH and LQKENI. Trimming shortened V by 3 bases and J by 3 bases, and 5 bases separated the two germline ends. This CDR3 region has 13 residues.

The J gene is TRBJ2-2, the V gene TRBV10-1; the match to TRBD2 covers 9 bases. This CDR3 is 16 amino acids long. CDR1 is WNHNN, CDR2 SYGVQD, per germline (reference sequence). V was clipped by 4 bases and J by 3 bases; unmatched bases: 6. The CDR3, as DNA: TGCGCCAGCAGTGCCGCGGGAGGGTCGGACACCGGGGAGCTGTTTTTT. It translates to CASSAAGGSDTGELFF.

In its sample, this clonotype was seen many times. The rearrangement links TRBV7-6 to TRBJ2-3; 10 nucleotides align to TRBD2. The ends lost 5 bases at V and 1 base at J; junction bases unmatched: 15. There are 19 residues in the CDR3. CDR1 is SGHVS, CDR2 FNYEAQ, per germline. For the CDR3, the DNA is TGTGCCAGCAGCACTGGGCTAGCGGGAGATGGACCACGCACAGATACGCAGTATTTT. Its translation is CASSTGLAGDGPRTDTQYF.

The gene calls are TRBV12-3 or TRBV12-4 and TRBJ1-1, with 7 bases matching TRBD1. CDR3 length: 14 amino acids. Germline trimming cut 5 bases from V and 6 bases from J; bases unmatched to any gene: 9. CDR3 DNA sequence: TGTGCCAGCAGTATACAGGGGTACAACCCTGAAGCTTTCTTT. Its translation is CASSIQGYNPEAFF.

This clonotype has a handful of counts. This rearrangement joins TRBV13 to TRBJ1-6; tentatively, D is TRBD1 (5 bases). CDR1 PRHDT and CDR2 FYEKMQ come from the germline V gene (reference sequence). Trimming took 6 bases from V and 5 from J, leaving 14 bases between them. The CDR3 is made up of 15 amino acids. The CDR3 is CASSSKFRDNSPLHF. The CDR3, as DNA: TGTGCCAGCAGTTCCAAATTCAGGGATAATTCACCCCTCCACTTT. Full variable domain (remainder filled in from reference TRBV13 and TRBJ1-6): AAGVIQSPRHLIKEKRETATLKCYPIPRHDTVYWYQQGPGQDPQFLISFYEKMQSDKGSIPDRFSAQQFSDYHSELNMSSLELGDSALYFCASSSKFRDNSPLHFGNGTRLTVT.

This chain connects TRBV27 to TRBJ2-7; D ambiguous. Germline CDR1 reads MNHEY; CDR2 reads SMNVEV (reference sequence). The length of the CDR3 is 12 residues. Trimming cost V 8 bases and J 0 bases, with 8 bases left between them. The CDR3 region is CASRSSSYEQYF. The DNA for the CDR3 is TGTGCCAGCCGTAGCTCCTCCTACGAGCAGTACTTC.

This clonotype was detected once. The genes are TRBV12-3 or TRBV12-4 and TRBJ1-5, with TRBD1 matching over 7 bases. J lost 0 bases, V lost 6 bases, and 11 bases had no gene match. The CDR3 runs 17 residues. CDR3 DNA sequence: TGTGCCAGCAGCCGACCCCGTACAGGGGATAGCAATCAGCCCCAGCATTTT. Its protein is CASSRPRTGDSNQPQHF.

There are many counts of this clonotype. For the CDR3, the DNA is TGCAGTGCTCGAAGCCGGGACCGACCTGTTCTGCAGTACTTC. Its translation: CSARSRDRPVLQYF. The chain combines TRBV20-1 with TRBJ2-7; possibly TRBD1 or TRBD2 for D (5 bases each). The germline gives CDR1 DFQATT, CDR2 SNEGSKA (reference sequence). The CDR3 has 14 residues. V was cut by 5 bases and J by 9 bases, with 23 bases left in between.

This clonotype was observed at least ten times. CDR3 nucleotide sequence: TGTGCCATCAGTGGAGGGGAACAAGAGACCCAGTACTTC. It specifies CAISGGEQETQYF. The V and J genes are TRBV10-3 and TRBJ2-5; D is perhaps TRBD1 or TRBD2 (5 bases each). Looked up from germline, CDR1 is ENHRY and CDR2 is SYGVKD. V was trimmed by 4 bases and J by 2 bases, leaving 8 bases between them. The CDR3 has 13 residues.

This clonotype was found many times. The V gene is TRBV5-4, the J gene TRBJ1-1; D possibly corresponds to TRBD1 (5 bases). V was pared by 5 bases and J by 6 bases, with 14 bases between. CDR1 and CDR2 from the germline V gene are SGHNT and YYREEE (reference sequence). The CDR3 loop spans 13 amino acids. This CDR3 reads CASSSTGGAEAFF. The CDR3 coding sequence is TGTGCCAGCAGTTCAACAGGAGGCGCTGAAGCTTTCTTT.

Concerning this clonotype itself: One base away lies a much larger clone, so this may be a sequencing read error. V is TRBV24-1 and J is TRBJ2-3; 9 bases map to TRBD2. This CDR3 has 15 amino acids. Germline CDR1 KGHDR, CDR2 SFDVKD. CDR3 nucleotide sequence: TGTGCCAGCAGTTACTCCGGGACTAGCAGAGATACGCGGTATTTT. As protein: CASSYSGTSRDTRYF.